The 30 T cell receptor beta chains below were found in one sample sequenced in a study of technical replicates of blood from a handful of donors. Profiled with immunoSEQ multiplex PCR; TCRdb holds only in-frame clones, not every one. The sample has approximately 79,000 clones, 85% to 95% seen once; the top ten hold roughly 0.37%. The sequencing input was T cells isolated from PBMCs. The receptors were gathered from a human donor in good health.

In this sample, this clone turned up once. The chain carries TRBV2 and TRBJ1-1; perhaps TRBD1 as D (6 bases). Germline V CDR1 and CDR2: SNHLY, FYNNEI. The CDR3 extends over 11 amino acids. The V and J ends lost 6 bases and 8 bases respectively, with 10 bases between them. The CDR3 sequence is CASRSGTEAFF. CDR3 DNA sequence: TGTGCCAGCAGATCCGGGACAGAAGCTTTCTTT.

The V gene is TRBV5-6, the J gene TRBJ1-1, with TRBD1 as a possible D gene (5 bases). Trimming left V 5 bases short and J 1 base short, with 15 bases between. CDR1 SGHDT and CDR2 YYEEEE come from the germline V gene. The CDR3 runs 15 residues. DNA for the CDR3: TGTGCCAGCAGAAGAAGGGGCGCCGGGAACACTGAAGCTTTCTTT. Protein: CASRRRGAGNTEAFF.

V is TRBV6-5 and J is TRBJ1-5, with 8 nucleotides matching TRBD1. The V gene's germline CDR1 is MNHEY and CDR2 SVGAGI. The CDR3 loop spans 15 amino acids. Trimming removed 5 bases from V and 4 bases from J; junction bases left unmatched: 7. Here the CDR3 DNA reads TGTGCCAGCAGTCGCGGACAGGGCAAGAATCAGCCCCAGCATTTT. Translation gives CASSRGQGKNQPQHF.

This chain links TRBV5-4 with TRBJ1-3; no firm D call. The germline V gene encodes CDR1 SGHNT and CDR2 YYREEE (reference sequence). V was shortened by 0 bases and J by 6 bases, with 13 bases between the two germline ends. The CDR3 is 15 amino acids. CDR3 residues: CASSLAPGKTNTIYF. In DNA, the CDR3 is TGTGCCAGCAGCTTGGCCCCGGGAAAGACAAACACCATATATTTT.

The chain combines TRBV9 with TRBJ1-2, with 9 positions matching TRBD1. Germline V gene data show CDR1 as SGDLS and CDR2 as YYNGEE. This CDR3 has 16 amino acids. J was trimmed by 2 bases and V by 3 bases; bases with no gene match: 8. The CDR3 nucleotides read TGTGCCAGCAGCGGAACCGGGACAGGGTTAAACTATGGCTACACCTTC. Its protein product is CASSGTGTGLNYGYTF.

For the CDR3, the DNA is TGTGCCACCAGAATGGGGACAGATGGCGAGCAGTACTTC. Its protein is CATRMGTDGEQYF. The chain employs TRBV15 and TRBJ2-7; 7 positions match TRBD1. The CDR3 is 13 amino acids. Unmatched junction bases numbered 8, after V lost 6 bases and J lost 6 bases. Germline V gene lookup returns CDR1 LNHNV and CDR2 YYDKDF (reference sequence). Drawing the rest from reference TRBV15 and TRBJ2-7, the complete variable domain is DAMVIQNPRYQVTQFGKPVTLSCSQTLNHNVMYWYQQKSSQAPKLLFHYYDKDFNNEADTPDNFQSRRPNTSFCFLDIRSPGLGDTAMYLCATRMGTDGEQYFGPGTRLTVT.

This CDR3 reads CASSFEAYTDTQYF. The DNA of the CDR3 is TGTGCCAGCAGCTTTGAAGCTTACACAGATACGCAGTATTTT. The chain links TRBV11-3 to TRBJ2-3; D is unclear. Trimming pared 3 bases from V and 2 bases from J, leaving 9 bases between. The CDR3 is made up of 14 amino acids. Germline assignment: CDR1 SGHNT and CDR2 YENEEA.

This chain links TRBV15 with TRBJ2-3, with 7 bases aligning to TRBD2. Germline V gene lookup returns CDR1 LNHNV and CDR2 YYDKDF (reference sequence). This CDR3 is 16 amino acids long. With V trimmed by 0 bases and J by 4 bases, 7 bases remained unmatched. CDR3 amino acids: CATSRDHGLAADTQYF. The CDR3 coding sequence is TGTGCCACCAGCAGAGATCATGGCCTAGCGGCAGATACGCAGTATTTT.

This chain uses TRBV4-1 with TRBJ1-5; 9 positions agree with TRBD1. The CDR3 extends over 18 amino acids. Trimming took 4 bases from V and 5 from J; bases not matched to a gene: 15. Germline assignment: CDR1 MGHRA and CDR2 YSYEKL. The chain's CDR3 is CASSPLGQGNRVDQPQHF. The CDR3 region has the DNA TGCGCCAGCAGCCCCCTTGGACAGGGGAATAGGGTCGATCAGCCCCAGCATTTT.

The chain combines TRBV2 with TRBJ2-7, with D uncertain. The CDR3 is 15 residues long. Germline CDR1 and CDR2: SNHLY and FYNNEI. Trimming removed 7 bases from V and 5 bases from J, with 21 bases in between. The CDR3 DNA sequence: TGTGCCAGCATGCCCCCCCGGATCCGACGGGACGAGCAGTACTTC. Protein: CASMPPRIRRDEQYF.

The J gene is TRBJ2-3, the V gene TRBV5-4; 9 nucleotides align to TRBD2. CDR1 is SGHNT, CDR2 YYREEE, per germline (reference sequence). J gave up 3 bases and V 4 bases, and 6 bases lay outside the gene matches. There are 15 residues in the CDR3. The CDR3 is CASSPSGMRTDTQYF. In nucleotides, the CDR3 is TGTGCCAGCAGCCCTAGCGGGATGCGTACAGATACGCAGTATTTT.

CDR3 amino acids: CASNGWGGNTEAFF. In nucleotides, the CDR3 is TGTGCCAGCAATGGATGGGGGGGGAACACTGAAGCTTTCTTT. The chain recombines TRBV6-1 with TRBJ1-1, with D tentatively TRBD1 (5 bases). There are 14 residues in the CDR3. The germline gives CDR1 MNHNS, CDR2 SASEGT. V was clipped by 7 bases and J by 1 base, with 13 bases between them.

This rearrangement joins TRBV27 to TRBJ2-3; 12 nucleotides match TRBD2. The CDR3 is 14 amino acids. V lost 5 bases, J lost 7 bases, and 4 bases stayed unmatched. Per the germline V gene, CDR1 is MNHEY and CDR2 is SMNVEV (reference sequence). This CDR3 is CASSPGLAGYTQYF. For the CDR3, the DNA is TGTGCCAGCAGTCCGGGACTAGCGGGTTATACGCAGTATTTT.

This rearrangement joins TRBV19 to TRBJ1-2, with 8 bases lining up with TRBD1. V lost 6 bases, J lost 4 bases, and 10 bases stayed unmatched. CDR3 size: 15 residues. The germline V gene encodes CDR1 LNHDA and CDR2 SQIVND (reference sequence). The CDR3 nucleotides read TGTGCCAGTAGACCGCCAGGGGGCTTGAGCTATGGCTACACCTTC. As protein: CASRPPGGLSYGYTF.

This chain connects TRBV19 to TRBJ1-2, with 7 positions matching TRBD1. Germline trimming cut 5 bases from V and 5 bases from J; bases unmatched to any gene: 5. Germline V lookup: CDR1 LNHDA, CDR2 SQIVND (reference sequence). This CDR3 comprises 13 residues. CDR3 DNA sequence: TGTGCCAGTAGTCCGAACAGGGGATATGGCTACACCTTC. This sequence encodes CASSPNRGYGYTF.

The CDR3 bases are TGTGCCAGTAGTACAGTTGGAGTTCTAGCGGGAGGGGTCATTCAGTACTTC. Encoded protein: CASSTVGVLAGGVIQYF. The V and J genes are TRBV19 and TRBJ2-4, with 12 positions matching TRBD2. After removal of 4 bases from V and 9 bases from J, the junction contained 13 bases not matched to a gene. There are 17 residues in the CDR3. Germline values: CDR1 LNHDA, CDR2 SQIVND (reference sequence).

CDR3 in amino acids: CASSLINPGTGGLFRFYNEQFF. CDR3 sequence (DNA): TGTGCCAGCAGTCTAATAAATCCCGGGACAGGGGGCCTCTTTCGGTTCTACAATGAGCAGTTCTTC. The rearrangement joins TRBV27 to TRBJ2-1; 12 bases are a match to TRBD1. The V and J ends lost 5 bases and 3 bases, in that order; junction bases with no gene match: 23. CDR1 and CDR2 (germline): MNHEY, SMNVEV (reference sequence). The CDR3 is 22 residues long.

V and J are TRBV7-9 and TRBJ2-5; 9 nucleotides match TRBD2. The germline V gene encodes CDR1 SEHNR and CDR2 FQNEAQ (reference sequence). V lost 5 bases to trimming and J lost 3 bases; unmatched junction nucleotides: 7. This CDR3 contains 15 residues. Written as DNA, the CDR3 is TGTGCCAGCAGCCAGGATCTAGCGGGAAAAGAGACCCAGTACTTC. Its protein product is CASSQDLAGKETQYF.

This chain joins TRBV25-1 and TRBJ2-2; 10 bases are a match to TRBD1. V lost 3 bases to trimming and J lost 7 bases; unmatched junction nucleotides: 11. CDR1 and CDR2 (germline): MGHDK, SYGVNS. The length of the CDR3 is 17 residues. The CDR3 protein is CASSDVRGQGMSGELFF. The CDR3 nucleotides are TGTGCCAGCAGTGATGTTCGGGGACAGGGGATGAGCGGGGAGCTGTTTTTT.

This clone appeared once. The chain uses TRBV5-1 and TRBJ1-1; D is unresolved. V lost 0 bases to trimming and J lost 5 bases, with 8 bases between them. The CDR3 length is 13 residues. The germline CDR1 and CDR2 sequences are SGHRS and YFSETQ. The CDR3 coding sequence is TGCGCCAGCAGCTTGGCCTCGGGAACTGAAGCTTTCTTT. Its protein is CASSLASGTEAFF.

The rearrangement joins TRBV19 to TRBJ1-4; the match to TRBD1 covers 10 bases. The CDR3 spans 14 residues. Germline V CDR1 and CDR2: LNHDA, SQIVND (reference sequence). The V and J ends lost 6 bases and 3 bases, in that order; junction bases with no gene match: 1. CDR3: CASRDRGANEKLFF. The CDR3 bases are TGTGCCAGTAGGGACAGGGGGGCTAATGAAAAACTGTTTTTT.

The chain carries TRBV7-9 and TRBJ2-2, with D uncertain. In germline, CDR1 is SEHNR, CDR2 FQNEAQ (reference sequence). The CDR3 loop spans 13 amino acids. Between the trimmed V and J ends, which lost 5 bases and 4 bases, there was a span of 8 bases. The CDR3 bases are TGTGCCAGCAGCCTGTACAGCACCGGGGAGCTGTTTTTT. Its translation is CASSLYSTGELFF.

This chain links TRBV4-2 with TRBJ2-7; a weak D match, TRBD1 (6 bases). V dropped 0 bases and J dropped 3 bases, with 27 bases sitting between them. This CDR3 comprises 20 residues. Germline loops: CDR1 LGHNA, CDR2 YNFKEQ. For the CDR3, the DNA is TGTGCCAGCAGCCAAGATTTGATGAGCAGGGGTACTTTTTATCTCTACGAGCAGTACTTC. Translated, it gives CASSQDLMSRGTFYLYEQYF.

The chain combines TRBV11-3 with TRBJ1-4, with D hard to call. The germline V gene has CDR1 SGHNT and CDR2 YENEEA. The CDR3 runs to 16 residues. V gave up 5 bases and J gave up 8 bases, with 21 bases separating them. The CDR3 loop reads CASSPRVGLGGEKLFF. The CDR3 nucleotides read TGTGCCAGCAGCCCTCGGGTAGGCCTTGGAGGGGAAAAACTGTTTTTT.

This rearrangement joins TRBV19 to TRBJ2-2, with 11 bases that match TRBD2. Germline values: CDR1 LNHDA, CDR2 SQIVND (reference sequence). The junction had 8 bases not matched to a gene; V was cut back by 7 bases and J by 7 bases. There are 15 residues in the CDR3. In nucleotides, the CDR3 is TGTGCCAGTATCCAGACTAGCGGGATGGTCGGGGAGCTGTTTTTT. This gives the protein CASIQTSGMVGELFF.

J is TRBJ1-5 and V is TRBV28; unclear D gene. The CDR3 loop spans 15 amino acids. The germline V gene encodes CDR1 MDHEN and CDR2 SYDVKM. Trimming took off 3 bases at V and 1 base at J, with 10 bases between the two ends. The CDR3 DNA is TGTGCCAGCAGTTTTCCTACGGTAAGCAATCAGCCCCAGCATTTT. It translates to CASSFPTVSNQPQHF.

The chain couples TRBV15 to TRBJ1-1; D is perhaps TRBD1 (6 bases). CDR3 size: 14 residues. Trimming removed 5 bases from V and 6 bases from J, with 16 bases in between. The germline V gene encodes CDR1 LNHNV and CDR2 YYDKDF (reference sequence). The CDR3 loop reads CATSGIRGFAEAFF. The DNA of the CDR3 is TGTGCCACCAGCGGAATCAGGGGCTTCGCTGAAGCTTTCTTT.

This clone showed up just once. The rearrangement uses TRBV11-3 and TRBJ2-1; possibly TRBD2 for D (6 bases). V lost 4 bases and J 5 bases, leaving 21 bases between the germline ends. There are 17 residues in the CDR3. Germline values: CDR1 SGHNT, CDR2 YENEEA. The CDR3 DNA is TGTGCCAGCAGCTATAGGGTGACTAGGGCGGGCCACAATGAGCAGTTCTTC. Its protein product is CASSYRVTRAGHNEQFF.

The chain joins TRBV7-3 to TRBJ2-1, with D possibly being TRBD1 (5 bases). Trimming cost V 5 bases and J 7 bases, with 15 bases left between them. Per the germline V gene, CDR1 is SGHTA and CDR2 is FQGTGA. The CDR3 is 14 residues long. The CDR3 here is CASSLMGLLNEQFF. The CDR3, as DNA: TGTGCCAGCAGCCTAATGGGGCTGCTAAATGAGCAGTTCTTC. The whole variable domain, remainder taken from reference TRBV7-3 and TRBJ2-1, is GAGVSQTPSNKVTEKGKYVELRCDPISGHTALYWYRQSLGQGPEFLIYFQGTGAADDSGLPNDRFFAVRPEGSVSTLKIQRTERGDSAVYLCASSLMGLLNEQFFGPGTRLTVL.

This chain connects TRBV4-1 to TRBJ2-3; 7 nucleotides agree with TRBD1. Germline CDR1 is MGHRA and CDR2 is YSYEKL. With V trimmed by 3 bases and J by 1 base, 10 bases remained unmatched. This CDR3 is 17 amino acids long. CDR3 in amino acids: CASSQSLTGSGTDTQYF. The CDR3 bases are TGCGCCAGCAGCCAGTCCCTGACAGGGTCGGGCACAGATACGCAGTATTTT.